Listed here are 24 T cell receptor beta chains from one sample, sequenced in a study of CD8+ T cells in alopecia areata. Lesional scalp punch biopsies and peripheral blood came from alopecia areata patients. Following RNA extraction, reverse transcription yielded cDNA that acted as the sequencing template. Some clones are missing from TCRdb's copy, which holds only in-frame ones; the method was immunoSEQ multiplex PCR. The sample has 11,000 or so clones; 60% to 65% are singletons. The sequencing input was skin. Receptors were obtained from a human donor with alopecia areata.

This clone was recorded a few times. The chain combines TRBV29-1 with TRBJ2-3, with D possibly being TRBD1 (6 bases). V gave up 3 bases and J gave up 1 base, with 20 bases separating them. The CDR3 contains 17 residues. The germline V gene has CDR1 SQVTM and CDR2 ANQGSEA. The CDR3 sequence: CSVDGGSQGAGTDTQYF. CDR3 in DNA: TGCAGCGTTGATGGAGGCTCACAGGGAGCCGGCACAGATACGCAGTATTTT.

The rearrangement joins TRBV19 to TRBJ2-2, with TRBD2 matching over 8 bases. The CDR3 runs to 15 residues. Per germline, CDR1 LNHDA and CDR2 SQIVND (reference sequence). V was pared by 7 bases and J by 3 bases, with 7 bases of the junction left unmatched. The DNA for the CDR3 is TGTGCCAGTACCATCGGGAGGGTAGACACCGGGGAGCTGTTTTTT. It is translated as CASTIGRVDTGELFF.

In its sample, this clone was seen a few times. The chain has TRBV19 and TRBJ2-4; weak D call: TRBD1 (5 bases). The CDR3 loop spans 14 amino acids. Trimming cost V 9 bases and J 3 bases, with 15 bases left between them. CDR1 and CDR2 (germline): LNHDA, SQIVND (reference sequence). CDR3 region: CASSQGSVKNIQYF. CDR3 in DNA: TGTGCCAGCTCTCAGGGAAGTGTCAAAAACATTCAGTACTTC. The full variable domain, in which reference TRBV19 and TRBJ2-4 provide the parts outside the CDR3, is DGGITQSPKYLFRKEGQNVTLSCEQNLNHDAMYWYRQDPGQGLRLIYYSQIVNDFQKGDIAEGYSVSREKKESFPLTVTSAQKNPTAFYLCASSQGSVKNIQYFGAGTRLSVL.

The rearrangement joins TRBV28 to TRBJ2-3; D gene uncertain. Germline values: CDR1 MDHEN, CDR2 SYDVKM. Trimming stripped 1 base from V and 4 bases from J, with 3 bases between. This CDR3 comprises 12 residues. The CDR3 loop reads CASSLLSDTQYF. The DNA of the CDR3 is TGTGCCAGCAGTTTATTGTCAGATACGCAGTATTTT.

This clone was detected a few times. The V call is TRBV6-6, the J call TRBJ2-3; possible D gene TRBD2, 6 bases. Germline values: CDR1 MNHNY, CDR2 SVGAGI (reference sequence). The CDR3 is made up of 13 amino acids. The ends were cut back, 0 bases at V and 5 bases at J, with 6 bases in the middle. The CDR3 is CASSYSSGDTQYF. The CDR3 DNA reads TGTGCCAGCAGTTACTCTAGCGGAGATACGCAGTATTTT.

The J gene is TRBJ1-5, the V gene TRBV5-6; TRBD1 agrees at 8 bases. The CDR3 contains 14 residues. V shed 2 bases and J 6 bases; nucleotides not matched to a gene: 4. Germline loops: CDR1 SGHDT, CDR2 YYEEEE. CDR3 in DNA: TGTGCCAGCAGCTTACAGGGGGGTCCTCAGCCCCAGCATTTT. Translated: CASSLQGGPQPQHF.

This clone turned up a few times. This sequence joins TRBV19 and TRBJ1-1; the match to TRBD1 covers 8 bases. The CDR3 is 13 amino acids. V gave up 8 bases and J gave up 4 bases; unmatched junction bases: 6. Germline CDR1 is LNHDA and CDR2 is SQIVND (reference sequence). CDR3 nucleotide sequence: TGTGCCAGTTCGACAGGGGTGGGCACTGAAGCTTTCTTT. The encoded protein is CASSTGVGTEAFF.

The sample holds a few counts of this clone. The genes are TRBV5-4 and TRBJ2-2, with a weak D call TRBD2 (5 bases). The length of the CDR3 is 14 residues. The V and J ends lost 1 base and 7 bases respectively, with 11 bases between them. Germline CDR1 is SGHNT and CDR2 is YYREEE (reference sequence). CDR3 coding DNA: TGTGCCAGCAGCTTGCTTCGGGGTGGCGGGGAGCTGTTTTTT. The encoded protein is CASSLLRGGGELFF.

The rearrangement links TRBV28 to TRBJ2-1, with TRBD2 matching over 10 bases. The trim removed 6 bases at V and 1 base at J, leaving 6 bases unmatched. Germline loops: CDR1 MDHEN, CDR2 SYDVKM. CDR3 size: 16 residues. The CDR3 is CASSPLAGASYNEQFF. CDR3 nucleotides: TGTGCCAGCAGCCCTCTAGCGGGAGCTTCCTACAATGAGCAGTTCTTC.

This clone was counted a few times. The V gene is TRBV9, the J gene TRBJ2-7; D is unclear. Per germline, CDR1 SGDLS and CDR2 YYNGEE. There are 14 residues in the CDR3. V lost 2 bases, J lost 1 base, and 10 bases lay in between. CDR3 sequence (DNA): TGTGCCAGCAGCGTCTACGCCATGTCCTACGAGCAGTACTTC. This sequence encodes CASSVYAMSYEQYF.

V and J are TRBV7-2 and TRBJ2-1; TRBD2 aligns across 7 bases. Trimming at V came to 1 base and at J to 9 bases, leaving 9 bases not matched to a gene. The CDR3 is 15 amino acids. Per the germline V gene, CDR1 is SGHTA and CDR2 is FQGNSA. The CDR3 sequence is CASSLGSAAGFEQFF. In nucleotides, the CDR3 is TGTGCCAGCAGCTTAGGTAGTGCAGCGGGGTTTGAGCAGTTCTTC.

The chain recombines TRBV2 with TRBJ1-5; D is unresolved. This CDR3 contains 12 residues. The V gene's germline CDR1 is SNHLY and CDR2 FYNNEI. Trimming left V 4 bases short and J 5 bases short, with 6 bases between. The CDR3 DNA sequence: TGTGCCAGCAGTGCTCAGGATCAGCCCCAGCATTTT. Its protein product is CASSAQDQPQHF.

CDR3 region: CASRRDGPNQPQHF. Written as DNA, the CDR3 is TGCGCCAGCAGAAGGGACGGACCAAATCAGCCCCAGCATTTT. The V gene is TRBV10-2, the J gene TRBJ1-5; D is perhaps TRBD1 (5 bases). The germline V gene has CDR1 WSHSY and CDR2 SAAADI. CDR3 length: 14 residues. Trimming removed 6 bases from V and 4 bases from J, with 13 bases in between.

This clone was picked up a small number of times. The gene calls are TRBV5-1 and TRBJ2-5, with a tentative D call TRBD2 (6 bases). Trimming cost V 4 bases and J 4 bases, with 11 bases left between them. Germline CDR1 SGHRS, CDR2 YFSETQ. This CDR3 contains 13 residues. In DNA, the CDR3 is TGCGCCAGCAGCCTAGGGGAGGCAGAGACCCAGTACTTC. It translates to CASSLGEAETQYF.

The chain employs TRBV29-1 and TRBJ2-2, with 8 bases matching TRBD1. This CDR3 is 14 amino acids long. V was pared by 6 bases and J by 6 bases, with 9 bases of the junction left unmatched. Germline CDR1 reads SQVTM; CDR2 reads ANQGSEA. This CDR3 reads CSVATGVFSGELFF. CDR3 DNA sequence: TGCAGCGTGGCGACAGGGGTGTTTTCCGGGGAGCTGTTTTTT.

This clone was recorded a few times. The DNA for the CDR3 is TGCAGCGTAGCCGGGACTAGCGGGAGTTGGGACGAGCAGTACTTC. Residues: CSVAGTSGSWDEQYF. The chain carries TRBV29-1 and TRBJ2-7, with 14 positions matching TRBD2. The CDR3 contains 15 residues. CDR1 and CDR2 (germline): SQVTM, ANQGSEA. The V segment lost 6 bases and the J segment 5 bases; nucleotides outside the gene matches: 9.

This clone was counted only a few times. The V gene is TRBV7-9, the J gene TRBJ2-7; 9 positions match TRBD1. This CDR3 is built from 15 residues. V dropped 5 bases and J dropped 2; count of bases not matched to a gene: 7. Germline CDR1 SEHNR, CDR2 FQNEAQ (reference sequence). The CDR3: CASSHPGQGAYEQYF. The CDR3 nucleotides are TGTGCCAGCAGCCATCCGGGACAGGGCGCCTACGAGCAGTACTTC.

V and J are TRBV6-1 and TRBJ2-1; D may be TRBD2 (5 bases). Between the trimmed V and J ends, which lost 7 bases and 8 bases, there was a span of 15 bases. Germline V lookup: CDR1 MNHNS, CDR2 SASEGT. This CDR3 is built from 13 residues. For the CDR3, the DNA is TGTGCCAGCATGGCGCATGGGAGTGATGAGCAGTTCTTC. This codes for CASMAHGSDEQFF.

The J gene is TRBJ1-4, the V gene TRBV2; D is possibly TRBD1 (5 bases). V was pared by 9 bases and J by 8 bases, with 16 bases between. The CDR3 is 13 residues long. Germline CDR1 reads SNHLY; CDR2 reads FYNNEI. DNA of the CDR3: TGTGCCAGTGGGCCTCAGGGAGGCGAAAAACTGTTTTTT. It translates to CASGPQGGEKLFF.

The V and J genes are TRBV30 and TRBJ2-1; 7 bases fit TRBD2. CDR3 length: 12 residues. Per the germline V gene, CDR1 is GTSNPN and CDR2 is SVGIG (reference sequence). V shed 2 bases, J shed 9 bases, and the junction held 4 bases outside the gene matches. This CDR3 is CAWSTTGGEQFF. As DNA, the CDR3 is TGTGCCTGGAGTACCACGGGAGGTGAGCAGTTCTTC.

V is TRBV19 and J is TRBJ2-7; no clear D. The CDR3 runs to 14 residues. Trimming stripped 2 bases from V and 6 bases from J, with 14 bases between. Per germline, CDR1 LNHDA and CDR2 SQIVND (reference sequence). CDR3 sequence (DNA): TGTGCCAGTAGTATACTGCACAGCTCTCCCGAGCAGTACTTC. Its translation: CASSILHSSPEQYF.

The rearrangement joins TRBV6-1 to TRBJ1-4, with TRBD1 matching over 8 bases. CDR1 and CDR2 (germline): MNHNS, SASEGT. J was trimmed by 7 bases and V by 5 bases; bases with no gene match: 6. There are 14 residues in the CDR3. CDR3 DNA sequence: TGTGCCAGCAGTCACGACAGGGGAGGTGAAAAACTGTTTTTT. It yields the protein CASSHDRGGEKLFF.

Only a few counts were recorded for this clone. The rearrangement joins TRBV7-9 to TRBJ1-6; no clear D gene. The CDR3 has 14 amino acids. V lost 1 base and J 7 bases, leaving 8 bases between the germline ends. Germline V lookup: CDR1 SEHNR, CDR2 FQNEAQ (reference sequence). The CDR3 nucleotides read TGTGCCAGCAGCTTAGTGGGTGACAATTCACCCCTCCACTTT. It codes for CASSLVGDNSPLHF.

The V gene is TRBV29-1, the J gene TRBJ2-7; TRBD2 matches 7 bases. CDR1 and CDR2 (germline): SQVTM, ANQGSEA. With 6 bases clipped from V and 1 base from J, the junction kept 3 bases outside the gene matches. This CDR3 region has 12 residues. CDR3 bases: TGCAGCGTCGTCGGGGGGTCCTACGAGCAGTACTTC. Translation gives CSVVGGSYEQYF.